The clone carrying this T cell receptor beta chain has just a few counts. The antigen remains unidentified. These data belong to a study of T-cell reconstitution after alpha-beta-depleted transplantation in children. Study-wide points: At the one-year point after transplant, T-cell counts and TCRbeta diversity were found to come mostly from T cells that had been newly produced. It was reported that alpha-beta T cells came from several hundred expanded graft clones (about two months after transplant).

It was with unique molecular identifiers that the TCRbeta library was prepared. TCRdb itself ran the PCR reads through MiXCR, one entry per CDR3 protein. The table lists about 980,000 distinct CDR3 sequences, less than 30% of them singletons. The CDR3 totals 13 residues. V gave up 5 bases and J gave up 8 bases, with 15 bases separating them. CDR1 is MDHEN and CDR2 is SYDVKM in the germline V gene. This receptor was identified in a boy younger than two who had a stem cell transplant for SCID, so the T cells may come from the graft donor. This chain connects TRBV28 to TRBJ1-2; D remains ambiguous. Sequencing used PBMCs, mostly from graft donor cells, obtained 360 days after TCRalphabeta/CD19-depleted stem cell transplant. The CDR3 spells CASSPPPLWGYTF. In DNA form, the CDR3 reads TGTGCCAGCAGTCCGCCCCCTCTTTGGGGCTACACCTTC.